A selection of T cell receptor beta chains follows, all from one sample in a study of blood T cells in healthy people across ages. TCRdb analysed the 5' RACE reads with MiXCR anew, one entry per CDR3 protein. The sample lists hundreds of thousands of distinct CDR3 sequences, 45% to 70% occurring once. What was sequenced was blood. The origin of the receptors is a man aged 40-49 years in good health. Both conserved end residues are part of each CDR3. D genes are given only for firm matches. The size of a clone is reported for some rows only, either as once, few or many, or as a class for expanded clones.

>.|TRBV15|.|TRBJ1-2
CATSRDRNRDGGYTF
TGTGCCACCAGCAGAGATAGGAACAGGGATGGAGGCTACACCTTC
>TRBD2|TRBV4-1|few|TRBJ2-4
CASSQSGRDIQYF
TGCGCCAGCAGCCAAAGCGGGAGGGACATTCAGTACTTC
>.|TRBV6-5|.|TRBJ1-2
CASSYSQTGDGYTF
TGTGCCAGCAGTTACTCCCAGACAGGTGATGGCTACACCTTC
>.|TRBV7-2|.|TRBJ2-5
CASRSTGTPRGETQYF
TGTGCCAGCAGGTCAACCGGGACACCGAGGGGAGAGACCCAGTACTTC
>.|TRBV2|.|TRBJ2-1
CASILGSVSYNEQFF
TGTGCCAGCATCCTAGGGTCGGTTTCCTACAATGAGCAGTTCTTC
>TRBD2|TRBV2|.|TRBJ2-3
CASSSSGGPSTQYF
TGTGCCAGCAGTTCTAGCGGGGGGCCCAGTACGCAGTATTTT
>.|TRBV6-1|.|TRBJ1-2
CASRIDLNYGYTF
TGTGCCAGCAGGATAGACCTTAACTATGGCTACACCTTC
>TRBD1|TRBV5-1|.|TRBJ2-4
CASSTGQVNIQYF
TGCGCCAGCAGCACGGGACAGGTTAACATTCAGTACTTC
>.|TRBV7-2|.|TRBJ2-7
CAGSLDGGISYEQYF
TGTGCCGGCAGCTTAGACGGGGGTATCTCCTACGAGCAGTACTTC
>TRBD1|TRBV6-4|.|TRBJ2-3
CASSGQGFTDTQYF
TGTGCCAGCAGTGGACAGGGTTTCACAGATACGCAGTATTTT
>TRBD2|TRBV27|few|TRBJ2-1
CASNLGLAGYNEQFF
TGTGCCAGCAACCTGGGACTAGCGGGGTACAATGAGCAGTTCTTC
>.|TRBV6-2/TRBV6-3|.|TRBJ1-2
CASSPDSFFYGYTF
TGTGCCAGCAGCCCGGACAGTTTTTTCTATGGCTACACCTTC
>TRBD1|TRBV29-1|.|TRBJ1-4
CSADDGGQTNEKLFF
TGCAGCGCCGACGATGGGGGACAGACTAATGAAAAACTGTTTTTT
>TRBD2|TRBV20-1|.|TRBJ2-7
CSARSGSGYEQYF
TGCAGTGCGAGAAGCGGGAGTGGGTACGAGCAGTACTTC
>.|TRBV12-3/TRBV12-4|.|TRBJ2-5
CASSPTGTPETQYF
TGTGCCAGCAGTCCAACAGGGACTCCAGAGACCCAGTACTTC
>.|TRBV12-3/TRBV12-4|few|TRBJ2-7
CASSFLRQTPYEQYF
TGTGCCAGCAGTTTTCTCCGACAGACTCCCTACGAGCAGTACTTC
>.|TRBV12-3/TRBV12-4|.|TRBJ2-4
CASSFLRSGAANKNIQYF
TGTGCCAGCAGTTTTCTTCGCAGCGGAGCAGCGAACAAAAACATTCAGTACTTC
>.|TRBV2|.|TRBJ2-7
CASKRTRESYEQYF
TGTGCCAGCAAAAGGACAAGGGAGTCCTACGAGCAGTACTTC
>.|TRBV2|few|TRBJ2-5
CASNLGGGQETQYF
TGTGCCAGCAACCTAGGGGGAGGGCAAGAGACCCAGTACTTC
>TRBD2|TRBV20-1|.|TRBJ2-5
CSAKGLAGFGDQYF
TGCAGTGCTAAGGGACTAGCGGGATTCGGGGACCAGTACTTC
>.|TRBV9|.|TRBJ1-1
CASSVDPTGEAFF
TGTGCCAGCAGCGTAGACCCGACCGGTGAAGCTTTCTTT
>TRBD1|TRBV2|.|TRBJ1-4
CASSEIGTGAANEKLFF
TGTGCCAGCAGTGAAATTGGGACAGGAGCCGCGAATGAAAAACTGTTTTTT
>TRBD2|TRBV4-3|.|TRBJ2-5
CASSQVARGGMETQYF
TGCGCCAGCAGCCAAGTAGCCCGGGGAGGGATGGAGACCCAGTACTTC